This T cell receptor (beta chain) was recovered during a study of shared clonotypes between healthy human individuals (dated by TCRdb to 2018 to 2020). Study-level background: A couple of women and three men aged 18 to 49 years were included in the cohort. To increase sequencing depth and limit assay-specific biases, TCR repertoire library preparation and sequencing were carried out by different laboratories using diverse techniques. The study deeply sequenced blood TCR repertoires of about 5 healthy adults to estimate repertoire size and the extent of clonotype sharing between individuals. For each donor, three plates each were used for CD4 naive and CD4 memory, two plates were used for CD8 naive, and one plate was used for CD8 memory. Each donor's leukapheresis produced roughly between roughly 0.9 and 8.9 billion PBMCs.

The study at large found these results: Sampling was restricted to blood, and TCR repertoires in tissue are likely to differ from TCR repertoires in blood. Incomplete sequencing was indicated by rarefaction of sorted-subset datasets, despite the large sequencing depth. Based on pairwise subsampling, the degree of clonotype sharing among donors was expected to be affected by sequencing depth. The genetic and exposure-history diversity represented was limited by the small number of donors. Compared with non-shared clonotypes, the clonotypes found in all four sorted-subset donors had higher generation probabilities. Sharing across four donors was observed for roughly 5% of naive CD4, over 3% of naive CD8, about 2.3% of memory CD4, and about 0.38% of memory CD8 clonotypes. Naive subsets generally had larger estimated clonotype richness than memory subsets did.

Healthy HIV-negative adults with no recently reported acute infections or vaccinations were included as donors. All donors were Caucasian adults living in Nashville, Tennessee, USA. CD4+ T cells were enriched through magnetic negative selection, after which naive cells were positively selected on CD45RA and the remaining negative fraction served as the memory subset. Blood was obtained by leukapheresis, after which PBMCs were separated by Ficoll-Histopaque density gradient centrifugation and cryopreserved in liquid nitrogen vapor phase. Analytical flow cytometry was used to check the purity and quantity of every magnetically sorted T cell population. From each sorted fraction, genomic DNA was isolated and quantified by UV absorbance on a Nanodrop 2000c. Using the deep immunoSEQ assay, TCR CDR3 regions were amplified from genomic DNA by multiplex PCR. Genomic DNA extracted from each cell subset was distributed evenly over all wells of several immunoSEQ 96-well plates, and each plate served as one replicate. For sorted subsets, 150 to 250 ng of genomic DNA, equivalent to 25,000 to 35,000 T cell genomes, went into each replicate PCR. The purified libraries were quantified using a Qubit 3.0 fluorometer, sized with a Bioanalyzer 2100, and then quantified again using the KAPA Library Quantification kit. A separate single-read 150-cycle Illumina NextSeq 550 flow cell was used to sequence each immunoSEQ 96-well plate. Regarding the original processing steps: Because the immunoSEQ output held only junctional sequences and lacked quality scores, the filtering could not match the filtering applied to full-length reads. To assign V/J genes and CDR3, sequences were annotated using PyIR, a Python wrapper for IgBLAST v1.9, with IMGT germline references. Reads with weak V/J assignments (E-value above 1e-6), missing CDR3, stop codons, out-of-frame junctions, or ambiguous translated residues were removed. A V3J clonotype was defined by an identical inferred V gene, J gene, and CDR3 amino acid sequence. The percentage overlap between two repertoires was calculated by dividing the number of shared unique clonotypes by the size of the smaller repertoire. Richness of each repertoire was evaluated using RTK rarefaction, the Chao1 estimator, and Recon v2.1 estimates of unobserved clonotypes. For all TCRbeta clonotypes obtained by the gDNA method from a handful of donors, generation probabilities were computed with OLGA. Imported from immuneACCESS, the table was reduced by TCRdb to in-frame sequences with V and J called. These copies leave out some clones; in studies compared against another copy, an unresolved V gene accounts for under half, and the cause of the remainder is not known. V, J and clone size derive from that table, while D and trimming were established from the DNA sequence. Present in this sample are 1.4 million or so clones, approximately 98.5% of which were seen just once. Together, the top ten hold 0.36% of the sample.

As encoded in the germline V gene, CDR1 is SGHRS while CDR2 is YFSETQ. The CDR3, from cysteine to phenylalanine, totals 18 residues. The DNA shown is the 54-base CDR3, in frame from base 1. V loses 4 bases of germline sequence and J loses 1 base, and the interval between the two ends is 20 bases. On this clone itself: Its binding antigen is unknown. Per-base qualities were not stored, and no clone one base away is much larger.

Specimen: naive CD4+ T cells sorted from blood. This specimen's cell subset or site label, per the study, means: CD45RA+ positively selected. The source is a man aged 25-45 years in good health. The chain employs TRBV5-1 and TRBJ2-2; the D gene is perhaps TRBD1, from 6 matching bases. For the CDR3, the sequence is CASSPTSWAGENTGELFF. The DNA sequence is given as TGCGCCAGCAGCCCAACGTCTTGGGCAGGGGAGAACACCGGGGAGCTGTTTTTT. Where the CDR3 stops, the reference TRBV5-1 and TRBJ2-2 genes take over; the full variable domain is KAGVTQTPRYLIKTRGQQVTLSCSPISGHRSVSWYQQTPGQGLQFLFEYFSETQRNKGNFPGRFSGRQFSNSRSEMNVSTLELGDSALYLCASSPTSWAGENTGELFFGEGSRLTVL.